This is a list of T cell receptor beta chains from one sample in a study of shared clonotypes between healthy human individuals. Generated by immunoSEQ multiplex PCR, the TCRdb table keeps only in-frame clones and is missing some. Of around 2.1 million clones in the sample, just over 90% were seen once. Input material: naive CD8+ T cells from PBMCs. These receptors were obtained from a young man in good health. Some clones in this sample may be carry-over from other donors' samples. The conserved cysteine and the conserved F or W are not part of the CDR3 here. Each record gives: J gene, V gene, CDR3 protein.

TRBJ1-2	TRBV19	ASSIVGGINGYT
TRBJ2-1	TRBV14	ASSQASPMEQF
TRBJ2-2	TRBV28	ASSLFVLDTGELF
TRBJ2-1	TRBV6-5	ASSSTGEAREQF
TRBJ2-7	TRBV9	ASSPFRVSDEQY
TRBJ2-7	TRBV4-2	ASSAGTGGPYEQY
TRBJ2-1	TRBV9	ASSVGTSSNEQF
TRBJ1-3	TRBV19	ASSIPGGNTIY
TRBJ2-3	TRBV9	ASSEIAGVSTDTQY
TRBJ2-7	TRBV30	AWSSGPGDYEQY
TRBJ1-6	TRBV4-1	ASSQEQGLNSPLH
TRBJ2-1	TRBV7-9	ASTLGLAEQF
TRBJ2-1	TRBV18	ASSPRDRINNEQF